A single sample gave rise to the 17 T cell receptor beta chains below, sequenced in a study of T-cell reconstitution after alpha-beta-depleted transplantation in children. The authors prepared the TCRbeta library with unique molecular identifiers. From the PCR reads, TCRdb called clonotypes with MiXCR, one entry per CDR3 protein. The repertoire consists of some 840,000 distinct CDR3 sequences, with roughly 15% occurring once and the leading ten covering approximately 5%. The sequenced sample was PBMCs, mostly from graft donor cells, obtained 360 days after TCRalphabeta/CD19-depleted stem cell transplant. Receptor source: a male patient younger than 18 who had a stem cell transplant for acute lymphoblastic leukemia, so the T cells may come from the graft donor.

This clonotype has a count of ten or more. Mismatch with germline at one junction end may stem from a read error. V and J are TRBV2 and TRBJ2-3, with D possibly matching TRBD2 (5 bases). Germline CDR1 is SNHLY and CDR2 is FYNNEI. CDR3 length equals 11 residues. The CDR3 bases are TGCCGCGGGCATCGCACAGATACGCAGTATTTT. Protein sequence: CRGHRTDTQYF.

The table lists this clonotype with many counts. The CDR3 DNA reads TGTGCCAGCAGTCGACTAGTCTCGGCCCCTGGGGAGCAGTACTTC. This sequence encodes CASSRLVSAPGEQYF. The V and J genes are TRBV2 and TRBJ2-7, with D perhaps matching TRBD2 (6 bases). V lost 5 bases, J lost 7 bases, and 21 bases lay in between. The CDR3 extends over 15 amino acids. Germline V CDR1 and CDR2: SNHLY, FYNNEI.

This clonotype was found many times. This chain's CDR3 is CASSTNIQETQYF. The CDR3 region has the DNA TGTGCCAGCAGCACAAACATCCAAGAGACCCAGTACTTC. This chain uses TRBV9 with TRBJ2-5; D is uncertain. The CDR3 extends over 13 amino acids. Germline-derived CDR1 and CDR2 are SGDLS and YYNGEE. V was clipped by 4 bases and J by 1 base, with 8 bases between them.

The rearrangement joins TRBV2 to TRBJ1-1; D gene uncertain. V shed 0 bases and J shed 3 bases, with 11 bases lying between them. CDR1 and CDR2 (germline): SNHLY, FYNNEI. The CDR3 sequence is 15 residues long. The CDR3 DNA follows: TGTGCCAGCAGTGAAGCGGGCAGGATCCACACTGAAGCTTTCTTT. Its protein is CASSEAGRIHTEAFF. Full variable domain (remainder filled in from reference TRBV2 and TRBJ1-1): EPEVTQTPSHQVTQMGQEVILRCVPISNHLYFYWYRQILGQKVEFLVSFYNNEISEKSEIFDDQFSVERPDGSNFTLKIRSTKLEDSAMYFCASSEAGRIHTEAFFGQGTRLTVV.

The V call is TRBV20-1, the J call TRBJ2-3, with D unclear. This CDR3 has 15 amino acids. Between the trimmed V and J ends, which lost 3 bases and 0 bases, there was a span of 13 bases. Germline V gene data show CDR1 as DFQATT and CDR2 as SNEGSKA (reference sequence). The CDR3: CSASDPLASTDTQYF. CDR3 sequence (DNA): TGCAGTGCTAGTGACCCTCTGGCAAGCACAGATACGCAGTATTTT.

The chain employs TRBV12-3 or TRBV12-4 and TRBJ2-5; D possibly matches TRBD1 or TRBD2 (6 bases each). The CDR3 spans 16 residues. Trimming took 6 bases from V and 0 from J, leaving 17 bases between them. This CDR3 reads CASRDYSRGNQETQYF. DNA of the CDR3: TGTGCCAGCAGGGACTACTCCAGGGGAAACCAAGAGACCCAGTACTTC.

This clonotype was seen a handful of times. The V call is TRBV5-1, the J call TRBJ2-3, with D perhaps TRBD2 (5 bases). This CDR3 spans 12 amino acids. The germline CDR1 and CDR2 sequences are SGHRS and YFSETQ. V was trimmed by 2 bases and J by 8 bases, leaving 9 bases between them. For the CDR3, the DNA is TGCGCCAGCAGCTTTGGCGAGGGTACGCAGTATTTT. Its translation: CASSFGEGTQYF.

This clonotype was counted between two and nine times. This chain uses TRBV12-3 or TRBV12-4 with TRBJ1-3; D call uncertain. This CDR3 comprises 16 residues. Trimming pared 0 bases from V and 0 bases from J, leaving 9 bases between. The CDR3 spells CASSLALRTSGNTIYF. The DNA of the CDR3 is TGTGCCAGCAGTTTAGCCCTCAGGACCTCTGGAAACACCATATATTTT.

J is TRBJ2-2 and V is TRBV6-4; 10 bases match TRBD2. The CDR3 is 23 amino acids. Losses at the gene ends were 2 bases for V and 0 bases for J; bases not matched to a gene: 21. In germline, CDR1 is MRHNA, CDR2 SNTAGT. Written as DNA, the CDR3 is TGTGCCAGCAGTGACCCAGACCTTGGAAGGACTAGCGGAGGGCCCCCGAACACCGGGGAGCTGTTTTTT. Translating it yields CASSDPDLGRTSGGPPNTGELFF.

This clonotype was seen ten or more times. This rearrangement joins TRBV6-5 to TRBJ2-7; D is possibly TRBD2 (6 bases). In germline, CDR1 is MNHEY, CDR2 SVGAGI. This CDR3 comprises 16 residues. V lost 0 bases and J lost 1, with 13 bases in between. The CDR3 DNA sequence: TGTGCCAGCAGTTACTCGGAGGGAGTGGTTTCCTACGAGCAGTACTTC. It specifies CASSYSEGVVSYEQYF.

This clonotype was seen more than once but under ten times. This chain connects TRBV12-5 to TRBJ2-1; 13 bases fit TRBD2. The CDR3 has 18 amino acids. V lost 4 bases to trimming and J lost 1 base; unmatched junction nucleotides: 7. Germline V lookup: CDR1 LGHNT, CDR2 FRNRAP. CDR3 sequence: CASGSQRTSGSSYNEQFF. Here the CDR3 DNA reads TGTGCTAGTGGTTCGCAGAGGACTAGCGGGAGTTCCTACAATGAGCAGTTCTTC.

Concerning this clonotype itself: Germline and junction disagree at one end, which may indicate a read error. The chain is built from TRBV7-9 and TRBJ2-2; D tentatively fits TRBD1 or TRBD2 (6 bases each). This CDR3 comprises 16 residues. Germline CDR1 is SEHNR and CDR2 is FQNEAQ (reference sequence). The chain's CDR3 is CATSWGAGRNPGELFF. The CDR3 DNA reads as TGTGCCACCAGCTGGGGGGCAGGGAGAAACCCCGGGGAGCTGTTTTTT.

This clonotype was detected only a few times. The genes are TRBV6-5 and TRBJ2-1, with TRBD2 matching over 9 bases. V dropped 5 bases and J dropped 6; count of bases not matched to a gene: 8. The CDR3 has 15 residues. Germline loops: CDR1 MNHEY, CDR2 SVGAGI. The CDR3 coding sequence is TGTGCCAGCAGTACTGGACTAGCGCCAGTCAATGAGCAGTTCTTC. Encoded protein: CASSTGLAPVNEQFF.

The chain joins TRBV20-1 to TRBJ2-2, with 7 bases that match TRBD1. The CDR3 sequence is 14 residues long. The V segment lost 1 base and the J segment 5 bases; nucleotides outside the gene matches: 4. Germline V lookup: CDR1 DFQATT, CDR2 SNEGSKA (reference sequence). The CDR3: CSARGPQGTGELFF. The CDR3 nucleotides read TGCAGTGCTAGAGGGCCACAGGGGACCGGGGAGCTGTTTTTT.

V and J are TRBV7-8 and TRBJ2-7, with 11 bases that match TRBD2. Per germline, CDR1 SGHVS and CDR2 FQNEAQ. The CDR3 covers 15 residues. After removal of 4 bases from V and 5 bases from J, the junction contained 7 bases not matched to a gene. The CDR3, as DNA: TGTGCCAGCAGCTCCCAACCTAGCGGGAGGAACGAGCAGTACTTC. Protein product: CASSSQPSGRNEQYF.

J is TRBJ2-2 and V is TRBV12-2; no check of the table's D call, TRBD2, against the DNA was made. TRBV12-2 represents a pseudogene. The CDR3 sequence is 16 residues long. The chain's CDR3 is CASRYYRTSRIGELFF. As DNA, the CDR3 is TGTGCAAGTCGTTACTATCGGACTAGCCGTATCGGGGAGCTGTTTTTT.

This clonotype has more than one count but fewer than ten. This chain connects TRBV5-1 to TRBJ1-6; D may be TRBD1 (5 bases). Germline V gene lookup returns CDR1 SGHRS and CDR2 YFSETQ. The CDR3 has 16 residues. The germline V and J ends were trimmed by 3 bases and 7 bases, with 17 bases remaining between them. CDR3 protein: CASSSRTGTANSPLHF. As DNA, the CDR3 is TGCGCCAGCAGCTCCAGAACCGGGACCGCCAATTCACCCCTCCACTTT.